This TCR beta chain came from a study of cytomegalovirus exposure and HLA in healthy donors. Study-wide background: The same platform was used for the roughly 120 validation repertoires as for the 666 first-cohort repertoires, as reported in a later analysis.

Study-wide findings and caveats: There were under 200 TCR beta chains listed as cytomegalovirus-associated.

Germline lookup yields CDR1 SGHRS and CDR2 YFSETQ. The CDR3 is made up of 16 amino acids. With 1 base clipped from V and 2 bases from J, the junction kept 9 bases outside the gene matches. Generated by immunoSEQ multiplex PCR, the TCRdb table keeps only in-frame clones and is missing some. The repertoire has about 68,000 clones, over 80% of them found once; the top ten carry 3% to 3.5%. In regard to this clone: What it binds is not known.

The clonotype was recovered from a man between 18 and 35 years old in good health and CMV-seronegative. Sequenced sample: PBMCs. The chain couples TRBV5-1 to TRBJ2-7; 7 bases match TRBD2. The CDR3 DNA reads TGCGCCAGCAGCTTGAGCTTGGCTAGCGGTACCTACGAGCAGTACTTC. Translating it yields CASSLSLASGTYEQYF.